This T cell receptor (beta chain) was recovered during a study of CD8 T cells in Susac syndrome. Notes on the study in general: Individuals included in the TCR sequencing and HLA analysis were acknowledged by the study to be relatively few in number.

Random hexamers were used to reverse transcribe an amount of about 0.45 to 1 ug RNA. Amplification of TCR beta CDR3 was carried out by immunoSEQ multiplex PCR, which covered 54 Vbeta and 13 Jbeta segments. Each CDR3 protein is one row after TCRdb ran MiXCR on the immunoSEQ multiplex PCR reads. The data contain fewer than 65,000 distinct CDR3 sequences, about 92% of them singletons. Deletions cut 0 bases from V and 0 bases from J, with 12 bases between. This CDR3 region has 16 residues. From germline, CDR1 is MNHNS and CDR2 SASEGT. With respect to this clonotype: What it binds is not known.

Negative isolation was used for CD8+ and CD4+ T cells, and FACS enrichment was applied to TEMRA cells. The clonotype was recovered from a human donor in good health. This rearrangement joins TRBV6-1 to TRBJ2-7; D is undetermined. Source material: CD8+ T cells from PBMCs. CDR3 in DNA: TGTGCCAGCAGTGAAGCGCGAGGCAGAGACTCCTACGAGCAGTACTTC. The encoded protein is CASSEARGRDSYEQYF.